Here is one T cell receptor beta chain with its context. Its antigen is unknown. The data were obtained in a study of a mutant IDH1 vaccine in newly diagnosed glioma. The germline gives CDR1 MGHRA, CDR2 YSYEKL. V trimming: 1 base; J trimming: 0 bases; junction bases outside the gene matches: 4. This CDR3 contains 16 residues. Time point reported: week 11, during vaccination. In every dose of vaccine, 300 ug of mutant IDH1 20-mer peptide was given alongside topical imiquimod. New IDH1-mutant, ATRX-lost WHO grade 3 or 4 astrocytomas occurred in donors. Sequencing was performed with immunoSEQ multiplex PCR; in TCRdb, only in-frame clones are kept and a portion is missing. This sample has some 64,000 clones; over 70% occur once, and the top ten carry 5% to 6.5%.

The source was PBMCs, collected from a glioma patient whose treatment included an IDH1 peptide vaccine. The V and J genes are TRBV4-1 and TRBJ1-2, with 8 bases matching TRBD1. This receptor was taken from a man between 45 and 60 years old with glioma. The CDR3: CASSQATGGTNYGYTF. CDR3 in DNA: TGCGCCAGCAGCCAAGCCACAGGGGGAACTAACTATGGCTACACCTTC.